The 18 T cell receptor beta chains below come from one sample, sequenced in a study of T cell repertoires in cytomegalovirus infection. From the reads, TCRdb called clonotypes with MiXCR, one entry per CDR3 protein. The repertoire holds some 920,000 distinct CDR3 sequences, less than 40% seen once, with around an eighth in the top ten. These receptors' antigens are unknown. The sequencing used cultured CD8+ T cells from PBMCs, collected from culture after CMV antigen stimulation. The source is a human donor in good health (CMV status not recorded). Some clones in this sample may be carry-over from other donors' samples.

This clonotype came up a few times. V gene TRBV4-3 combines with J gene TRBJ2-5, with D perhaps matching TRBD2 (7 bases). Germline V gene data show CDR1 as LGHNA and CDR2 as YSLEER. The CDR3 has 17 amino acids. V was trimmed by 3 bases and J by 5 bases, leaving 22 bases between them. CDR3 sequence (DNA): TGCGCCAGCAGCCAGGGACACCGACTAGCCCCGGGGGAGACCCAGTACTTC. As protein: CASSQGHRLAPGETQYF.

The chain is built from TRBV18 and TRBJ1-1; D is undetermined. CDR3 length: 15 amino acids. Between the trimmed V and J ends, which lost 0 bases and 1 base, there was a span of 9 bases. From germline, CDR1 is KGHSH and CDR2 LQKENI. The CDR3 reads CASSPPSNQNTEAFF. The CDR3 DNA sequence: TGTGCCAGCTCACCACCTTCGAATCAGAACACTGAAGCTTTCTTT.

The chain links TRBV28 to TRBJ2-7, with 9 bases aligning to TRBD1. Germline V gene data show CDR1 as MDHEN and CDR2 as SYDVKM. This CDR3 comprises 16 residues. After removal of 6 bases from V and 3 bases from J, the junction contained 12 bases not matched to a gene. Here the CDR3 DNA reads TGTGCCAGCAGCCCTCCTCTTGGGGACAGGGTCTACGAGCAGTACGTC. This codes for CASSPPLGDRVYEQYV.

This rearrangement joins TRBV4-1 to TRBJ2-3; no clear D. The CDR3 totals 16 residues. Germline assignment: CDR1 MGHRA and CDR2 YSYEKL. V gave up 2 bases and J gave up 2 bases, with 14 bases separating them. CDR3: CASSQPWEGNTDTQYF. CDR3 nucleotide sequence: TGCGCCAGCAGCCAACCATGGGAAGGGAACACAGATACGCAGTATTTT.

The chain recombines TRBV4-1 with TRBJ1-1, with TRBD1 matching 10 bases. Germline V gene data show CDR1 as MGHRA and CDR2 as YSYEKL. CDR3 length equals 15 residues. After removal of 3 bases from V and 5 bases from J, the junction contained 6 bases not matched to a gene. Here the CDR3 DNA reads TGCGCCAGCAGCCAGGAGGACAGGGGGAGAACTGAAGCTTTCTTT. Protein product: CASSQEDRGRTEAFF.

This chain uses TRBV28 with TRBJ1-2; perhaps TRBD1 as D (5 bases). The germline V gene has CDR1 MDHEN and CDR2 SYDVKM. This CDR3 has 18 residues. V lost 5 bases and J 4 bases, leaving 26 bases between the germline ends. Here the CDR3 reads CASSGQTRLGTWGYGYTF. The CDR3, as DNA: TGTGCCAGCAGTGGCCAGACCCGACTCGGGACCTGGGGCTATGGCTACACCTTC.

This chain links TRBV2 with TRBJ1-2, with D perhaps matching TRBD1 (5 bases). The CDR3 totals 13 residues. The V end lost 6 bases, the J end lost 6 bases, and 14 bases lay between the germline ends. Germline V gene sequence: CDR1 SNHLY, CDR2 FYNNEI. The CDR3 DNA follows: TGTGCCAGCAGAGGGGCCTATATAGATGGCTACACCTTC. Its translation: CASRGAYIDGYTF.

This clonotype showed up many times. This sequence joins TRBV7-2 and TRBJ1-1, with TRBD1 as a possible D gene (5 bases). CDR3 length: 16 amino acids. Trimming removed 5 bases from V and 0 bases from J, with 16 bases in between. The germline gives CDR1 SGHTA, CDR2 FQGNSA. The CDR3 DNA reads as TGTGCCAGCAGCCCATGGGGGGTCCCGATGAACACTGAAGCTTTCTTT. It translates to CASSPWGVPMNTEAFF.

This clonotype occurred a few times. The chain combines TRBV11-1 with TRBJ2-5; 8 bases are shared with TRBD2. Germline CDR1 reads SGHAT; CDR2 reads FQDESV (reference sequence). With V trimmed by 0 bases and J by 0 bases, 9 bases remained unmatched. CDR3 size: 18 residues. The CDR3 loop reads CASSLAERGLRYQETQYF. The CDR3 coding sequence is TGTGCCAGCAGCTTAGCGGAGCGGGGGCTAAGATACCAAGAGACCCAGTACTTC.

This clonotype was detected once. V and J are TRBV19 and TRBJ1-1; unclear D gene. Looked up from germline, CDR1 is LNHDA and CDR2 is SQIVND (reference sequence). Trimming shortened V by 4 bases and J by 4 bases, and 16 bases separated the two germline ends. CDR3 length equals 15 residues. The CDR3 nucleotides read TGTGCCAGTAGTACCCAACGGGGTTTGAGCACTGAAGCTTTCTTT. Translated: CASSTQRGLSTEAFF. Variable domain in full (rest from reference TRBV19 and TRBJ1-1): DGGITQSPKYLFRKEGQNVTLSCEQNLNHDAMYWYRQDPGQGLRLIYYSQIVNDFQKGDIAEGYSVSREKKESFPLTVTSAQKNPTAFYLCASSTQRGLSTEAFFGQGTRLTVV.

The chain employs TRBV7-6 and TRBJ1-2; 9 bases match TRBD1. This CDR3 region has 15 residues. The germline gives CDR1 SGHVS, CDR2 FNYEAQ. The V and J ends lost 5 bases and 8 bases, in that order; junction bases with no gene match: 12. The CDR3 DNA is TGTGCCAGCAGCCGCACAGGGGGCGGATTGAACGGCTACACCTTC. Its protein is CASSRTGGGLNGYTF.

The genes are TRBV5-8 and TRBJ2-2; maybe TRBD2 (7 bases). Germline CDR1 and CDR2: SGHTS and YDEGEE. With 2 bases removed from V and 4 bases from J, the gap between germline ends came to 15 bases. The CDR3 has 16 amino acids. The CDR3 loop is CASSFLARGPTGELFF. CDR3 nucleotides: TGTGCCAGCAGCTTTTTGGCGCGGGGGCCCACCGGGGAGCTGTTTTTT.

To note about this clonotype: Just one base apart from a much larger clone, this may be a read error. V gene TRBV7-2 combines with J gene TRBJ2-2; D is unresolved. The germline V gene has CDR1 SGHTA and CDR2 FQGNSA. This CDR3 has 16 residues. V shed 4 bases and J shed 1 base, with 13 bases lying between them. The CDR3 sequence is CASSSAPQLNTGELFF. CDR3 nucleotide sequence: TGTGCCAGCAGCTCGGCCCCGCAACTGAACACCGGGGAGCTGTTTTTT.

There are a few counts of this clonotype. The chain joins TRBV7-9 to TRBJ2-1, with TRBD2 matching 9 bases. Germline-derived CDR1 and CDR2 are SEHNR and FQNEAQ (reference sequence). With 5 bases clipped from V and 8 bases from J, the junction kept 10 bases outside the gene matches. This CDR3 contains 15 residues. CDR3 coding DNA: TGTGCCAGCAGCCCTCTAGCGGGGTATGGGGATGAGCAGTTCTTC. It yields the protein CASSPLAGYGDEQFF. Using reference TRBV7-9 and TRBJ2-1 for the parts outside the CDR3, the full variable domain is DTGVSQNPRHKITKRGQNVTFRCDPISEHNRLYWYRQTLGQGPEFLTYFQNEAQLEKSRLLSDRFSAERPKGSFSTLEIQRTEQGDSAMYLCASSPLAGYGDEQFFGPGTRLTVL.

In its sample, this clonotype was seen a few times. Mismatch with germline at one junction end may stem from a read error. V and J are TRBV6-1 and TRBJ1-1; 10 bases map to TRBD1. Germline CDR1 is MNHNS and CDR2 is SASEGT. The CDR3 is 15 amino acids. The CDR3 nucleotides read TGTGCTAGCAGTTTCCTGACAGGGGGCCACACTGAAGCTTTCTTT. Encoded protein: CASSFLTGGHTEAFF.

The rearrangement links TRBV11-3 to TRBJ2-2; 11 bases agree with TRBD2. V lost 5 bases and J lost 2; bases outside the gene matches: 10. This CDR3 spans 18 amino acids. The germline CDR1 and CDR2 sequences are SGHNT and YENEEA. The CDR3 DNA reads TGTGCCAGCAGCGCCTACACCACTAGCGGGGGCAACACCGGGGAGCTGTTTTTT. It encodes CASSAYTTSGGNTGELFF.

This rearrangement joins TRBV18 to TRBJ1-5; weak D call: TRBD1 (5 bases). V dropped 6 bases and J dropped 0 bases, with 21 bases sitting between them. This CDR3 region has 18 residues. Germline lookup yields CDR1 KGHSH and CDR2 LQKENI. The CDR3 region has the DNA TGTGCCAGCTCCCGATGGAGGAGGGGCCCCTATAGCAATCAGCCCCAGCATTTT. It yields the protein CASSRWRRGPYSNQPQHF.

This clonotype was picked up a small number of times. J is TRBJ1-1 and V is TRBV10-3; D perhaps matches TRBD1 (5 bases). The germline V gene has CDR1 ENHRY and CDR2 SYGVKD. Trimming cost V 1 base and J 1 base, with 13 bases left between them. This CDR3 region has 16 residues. Here the CDR3 DNA reads TGTGCCATCAGTGAGTTCGGGAGTGGGGGGAACACTGAAGCTTTCTTT. It translates to CAISEFGSGGNTEAFF.